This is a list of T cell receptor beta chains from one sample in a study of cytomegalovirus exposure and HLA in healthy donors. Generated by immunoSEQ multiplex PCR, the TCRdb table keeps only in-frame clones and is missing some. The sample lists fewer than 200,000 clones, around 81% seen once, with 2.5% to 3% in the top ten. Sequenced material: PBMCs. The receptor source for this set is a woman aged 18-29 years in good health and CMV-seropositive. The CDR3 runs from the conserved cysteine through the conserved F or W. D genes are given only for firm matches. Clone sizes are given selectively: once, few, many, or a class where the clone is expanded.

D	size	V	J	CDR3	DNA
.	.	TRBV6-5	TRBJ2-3	CASRRGTDTQYF	TGTGCCAGCAGAAGAGGTACAGATACGCAGTATTTT
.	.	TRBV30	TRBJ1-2	CAWKQLHPTNYGYTF	TGTGCCTGGAAACAGCTACACCCCACCAACTATGGCTACACCTTC
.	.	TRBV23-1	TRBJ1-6	CAVIPVLGRQHNSPLHF	TGCGCCGTGATACCAGTGTTAGGGCGACAGCATAATTCACCCCTCCACTTT
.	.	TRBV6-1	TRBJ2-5	CASSEGRPDFQETQYF	TGTGCCAGCAGTGAAGGACGGCCGGACTTTCAAGAGACCCAGTACTTC
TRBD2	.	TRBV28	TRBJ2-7	CASLGEGTAYEQYF	TGTGCCAGCCTTGGGGAGGGGACCGCATACGAGCAGTACTTC
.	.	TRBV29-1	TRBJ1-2	CSVYLTRYGYTF	TGCAGCGTTTATCTGACTCGGTATGGCTACACCTTC
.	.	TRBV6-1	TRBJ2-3	CASRLGADTQYF	TGTGCCAGCAGGTTAGGGGCAGATACGCAGTATTTT
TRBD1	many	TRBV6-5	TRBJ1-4	CASSLAGGGKLFF	TGTGCCAGCAGCCTCGCAGGGGGCGGAAAACTGTTTTTT
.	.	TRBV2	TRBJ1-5	CASMTGDQPQHF	TGTGCCAGCATGACGGGGGATCAGCCCCAGCATTTT
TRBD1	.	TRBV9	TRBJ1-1	CASSFGGQDTEAFF	TGTGCCAGCAGCTTTGGGGGACAGGACACTGAAGCTTTCTTT
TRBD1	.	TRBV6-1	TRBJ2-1	CASSSRDRGSNEQFF	TGTGCCAGCAGTAGCCGGGACAGGGGGTCGAATGAGCAGTTCTTC
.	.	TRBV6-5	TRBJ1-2	CASRSRRSVGYTF	TGTGCCAGCAGATCCCGGAGATCCGTTGGCTACACCTTC
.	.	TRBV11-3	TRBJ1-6	CASSLGWTEVSPLHF	TGTGCCAGCAGCTTAGGGTGGACAGAGGTGTCACCCCTCCACTTT
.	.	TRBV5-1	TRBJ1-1	CASSPLGTEAFF	TGCGCCAGCAGCCCCCTAGGCACTGAAGCTTTCTTT
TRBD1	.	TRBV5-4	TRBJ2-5	CASSPDRGDGTQYF	TGTGCCAGCAGTCCGGACAGGGGGGATGGGACCCAGTACTTC
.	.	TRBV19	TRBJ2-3	CASSLTDTQYF	TGTGCCAGTAGTCTCACAGATACGCAGTATTTT
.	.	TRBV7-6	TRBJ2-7	CASSEQTGPTYEQYF	TGTGCCAGCAGCGAGCAGACAGGCCCTACCTACGAGCAGTACTTC
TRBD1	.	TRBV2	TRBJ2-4	CASRPGQGIENIQYF	TGTGCCAGCAGGCCAGGACAGGGGATAGAAAACATTCAGTACTTC
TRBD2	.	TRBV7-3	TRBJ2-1	CASSLGTSGSDRVF	TGTGCCAGCAGCCTAGGGACTAGCGGGTCCGATAGGGTCTTC
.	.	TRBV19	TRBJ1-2	CASSIRVGGNYGYTF	TGTGCCAGTAGTATAAGGGTAGGAGGTAACTATGGCTACACCTTC
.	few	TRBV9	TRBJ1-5	CASSVEGYQPQHF	TGTGCCAGCAGCGTAGAGGGGTATCAGCCCCAGCATTTT
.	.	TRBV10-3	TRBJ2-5	CAISDSMSETQYF	TGTGCCATCAGTGATTCAATGTCAGAGACCCAGTACTTC
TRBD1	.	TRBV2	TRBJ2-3	CASGRDRGTDTQYF	TGTGCCAGCGGCCGGGACAGGGGGACAGATACGCAGTATTTT
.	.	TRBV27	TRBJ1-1	CAVRRGNTEAFF	TGTGCCGTAAGACGGGGGAACACTGAAGCTTTCTTT
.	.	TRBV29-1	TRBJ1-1	CSVDTGYTEAFF	TGCAGCGTTGATACAGGGTACACTGAAGCTTTCTTT
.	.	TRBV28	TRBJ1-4	CASSSPRPRGGNEKLFF	TGTGCCAGCAGTTCTCCCCGGCCGCGCGGGGGAAATGAAAAACTGTTTTTT
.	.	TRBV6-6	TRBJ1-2	CASSLSLGGAGVGYTF	TGTGCCAGCAGTTTATCCCTCGGTGGGGCAGGGGTGGGCTACACCTTC
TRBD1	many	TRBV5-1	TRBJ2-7	CASSLRPGGDRISWYF	TGCGCCAGCAGCTTACGGCCAGGGGGCGATAGAATCTCCTGGTACTTC
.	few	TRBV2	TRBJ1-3	CASSEGRGNTIYF	TGTGCCAGCAGTGAGGGGCGTGGAAACACCATATATTTT
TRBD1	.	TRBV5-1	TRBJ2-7	CASSFSTGASYEQYF	TGCGCCAGCAGCTTTTCGACAGGGGCCTCCTACGAGCAGTACTTC
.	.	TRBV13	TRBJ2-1	CASSLELENEQFF	TGTGCCAGCAGCTTAGAACTAGAGAATGAGCAGTTCTTC
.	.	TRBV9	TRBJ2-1	CASSQDGSSYNEQFF	TGTGCCAGCAGCCAAGACGGGAGCTCCTACAATGAGCAGTTCTTC
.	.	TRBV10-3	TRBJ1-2	CAILRGAANYGYTF	TGTGCCATCCTCAGGGGAGCAGCTAACTATGGCTACACCTTC
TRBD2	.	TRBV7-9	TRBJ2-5	CASSPAGLAGQETQYF	TGTGCCAGCAGCCCAGCGGGGTTGGCGGGCCAAGAGACCCAGTACTTC
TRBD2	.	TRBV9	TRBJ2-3	CASSPEAGGRITDTQYF	TGTGCCAGCAGCCCAGAGGCGGGGGGGCGAATCACAGATACGCAGTATTTT
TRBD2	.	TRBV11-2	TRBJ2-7	CASSLSSGGFYRSSYEQYF	TGTGCCAGCAGCTTATCCAGCGGGGGGTTTTACAGGAGCTCCTACGAGCAGTACTTC
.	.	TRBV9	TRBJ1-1	CASSGGTTSNTEAFF	TGTGCCAGCAGCGGGGGGACAACCTCGAACACTGAAGCTTTCTTT
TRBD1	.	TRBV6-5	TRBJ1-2	CASSTRQGHGYTF	TGTGCCAGCAGCACGAGACAGGGCCATGGCTACACCTTC
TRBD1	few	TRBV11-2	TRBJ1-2	CASRGTGNYGYTF	TGTGCCAGCAGAGGGACAGGGAACTATGGCTACACCTTC
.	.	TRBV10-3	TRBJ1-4	CAISDQRGEKLFF	TGTGCCATCAGTGATCAACGGGGGGAAAAACTGTTTTTT
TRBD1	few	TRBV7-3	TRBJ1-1	CASSLGTGSEAFF	TGTGCCAGCAGCTTAGGGACAGGGTCTGAAGCTTTCTTT
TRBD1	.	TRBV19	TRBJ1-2	CASSTGTANYGYTF	TGTGCCAGTAGTACCGGGACAGCTAACTATGGCTACACCTTC
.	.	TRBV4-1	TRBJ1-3	CASSQSGQGVTDTIYF	TGCGCCAGCAGCCAATCAGGGCAGGGTGTCACAGACACCATATATTTT
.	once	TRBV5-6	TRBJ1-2	CASSSGTTNYGYTF	TGTGCCAGCAGCTCCGGGACAACCAACTATGGCTACACCTTC
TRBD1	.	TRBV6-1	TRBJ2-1	CASSEGRGPSYNEQFF	TGTGCCAGCAGTGAAGGTAGGGGGCCCTCGTACAATGAGCAGTTCTTC
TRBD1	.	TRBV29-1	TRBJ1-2	CSVEDSAGGPGYTF	TGCAGCGTTGAAGATTCGGCAGGGGGCCCTGGCTACACCTTC
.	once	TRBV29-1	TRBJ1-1	CSVEDRGRGTEAFF	TGCAGCGTTGAAGATCGAGGAAGGGGCACTGAAGCTTTCTTT
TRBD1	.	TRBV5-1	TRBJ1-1	CASSISGGAPEAFF	TGCGCCAGCAGCATCTCAGGGGGCGCTCCGGAAGCTTTCTTT
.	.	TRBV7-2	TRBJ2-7	CASSLRDSQYF	TGTGCCAGCAGCTTACGGGACTCCCAGTACTTC
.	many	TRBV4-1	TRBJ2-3	CASSQVGLTDTQYF	TGCGCCAGCAGCCAAGTTGGACTAACAGATACGCAGTATTTT
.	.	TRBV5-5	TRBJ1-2	CASSLDGPQGRDGYTF	TGTGCCAGCAGCTTGGATGGTCCGCAGGGGAGGGATGGCTACACCTTC
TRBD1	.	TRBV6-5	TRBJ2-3	CASFAGQGFTDTQYF	TGTGCCAGCTTTGCGGGACAGGGGTTCACAGATACGCAGTATTTT
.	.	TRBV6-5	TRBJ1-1	CASSRDRLAFF	TGTGCCAGCAGTCGCGACAGGCTAGCTTTCTTT
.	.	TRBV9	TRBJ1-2	CASSVGGSFYGYTF	TGTGCCAGCAGCGTAGGCGGGTCATTCTATGGCTACACCTTC
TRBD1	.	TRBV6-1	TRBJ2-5	CASGWDSEETQYF	TGTGCCAGCGGTTGGGACAGCGAAGAGACCCAGTACTTC